The entry that follows covers one T cell receptor (beta chain) sequence. Its cognate antigen is unknown. Some clones are missing from TCRdb's copy, which holds only in-frame ones; the method was immunoSEQ multiplex PCR. The table lists roughly 47,000 clones, approximately 79% of them singletons. In germline, CDR1 is MNHEY, CDR2 SVGAGI. CDR3 length: 16 amino acids. Trimming cost V 0 bases and J 1 base, with 13 bases left between them. The time point was: pretreatment peripheral blood. This specimen belongs to a study of PD-L1 blockade in urothelial cancer. Study-level background: Study patients had been treated with 0 to 3 previous chemotherapy regimens. After treatment start, blood was analyzed at 3 weeks (second dose) and at 6 weeks. Blood yielded a median of approximately 130,000 T cells per sample.

Study results and caveats: Better survival was predicted when blood TCR clonality before treatment fell below the median.

The chain combines TRBV6-5 with TRBJ2-7; possible D gene TRBD1, 5 bases. Sequencing was performed on PBMCs, taken around atezolizumab (anti-PD-L1) treatment. The receptor comes from a man aged 65 to 79 with urothelial cancer. The CDR3 spells CASSYSGPRRSYEQYF. In nucleotides, the CDR3 is TGTGCCAGCAGTTACTCGGGGCCCAGGCGGTCCTACGAGCAGTACTTC.